These T cell receptor beta chains were read from a single sample in a study of blood T cell repertoires in COVID-19. The repertoire was sequenced with immunoSEQ multiplex PCR; TCRdb's copy has only in-frame clones and lacks some. The table has about 130,000 clones, around 83% seen once. Sequencing was performed on peripheral blood. The receptors derive from a man in his forties with active or convalescent COVID-19. The CDR3 runs from the conserved cysteine through the conserved F or W. The order of the fields is J gene, V gene, clone size, D gene, CDR3 DNA, CDR3 protein. A D gene is named only where the DNA matches it firmly. Some rows mark clone size as missing; the rest say once, few, many or name a class of expanded clone.

TRBJ1-4	TRBV29-1	NA	NA	TGCAGCGCCGCCCGAGGGGGGGTTGTCGAAAAACTGTTTTTT	CSAARGGVVEKLFF
TRBJ2-6	TRBV7-9	NA	NA	TGTGCCAGCAGCTCGAACAGACCCTCTGGGGCCAACGTCCTGACTTTC	CASSSNRPSGANVLTF
TRBJ2-7	TRBV14	NA	NA	TGTGCCAGCAGCCAAGTCTCCGGGACAATTCTTTACGAGCAGTACTTC	CASSQVSGTILYEQYF
TRBJ1-1	TRBV5-1	NA	NA	TGCGCCAGCAGCGTCAAGGGGCTTACTGAAGCTTTCTTT	CASSVKGLTEAFF
TRBJ1-5	TRBV7-3	NA	TRBD1	TGTGCCAGCAGCTTAGCTACAATGAGACAGGGATGGCAGCCCCAGCATTTT	CASSLATMRQGWQPQHF
TRBJ2-2	TRBV18	once	NA	TGTGCCAGCTCACCAATCTCCGGTTCCGGGGAGCTGTTTTTT	CASSPISGSGELFF
TRBJ2-2	TRBV7-2	NA	TRBD2	TGTGCCAGCAGCCCTAGCGGGGGGGCCACCGGGGAGCTGTTTTTT	CASSPSGGATGELFF
TRBJ2-1	TRBV4-2	NA	NA	TGTGCCAGCAGCCAAGAGGGACTGAACAATGAGCAGTTCTTC	CASSQEGLNNEQFF
TRBJ1-2	TRBV18	NA	TRBD1	TGTGCCAGCTCACCAAACAGGGGGGACGGCTACACCTTC	CASSPNRGDGYTF
TRBJ2-7	TRBV11-1	NA	NA	TGTGCCAGCACCCTTCAGGGGGGCGGCTCCTACGAGCAGTACTTC	CASTLQGGGSYEQYF
TRBJ1-1	TRBV24-1	NA	NA	TGTGCCACCAGTGATACTGACAGGATTGAAGCTTTCTTT	CATSDTDRIEAFF
TRBJ1-2	TRBV9	NA	NA	NA	CASSVGLGAGGTVATF
TRBJ2-7	TRBV13	NA	TRBD1	TGTGCCAGCAGCCCTCCTCATTGGGGGACAGGGCCCTCCTACGAGCAGTACTTC	CASSPPHWGTGPSYEQYF
TRBJ2-7	TRBV6-2/TRBV6-3	once	NA	TGTGCCAGCGGCCGACGACGTATTCCAGGGGCCCCCTCCTACGAGCAGTACTTC	CASGRRRIPGAPSYEQYF
TRBJ1-5	TRBV5-1	NA	TRBD1	TGCGCCAGCAGCTTTGGACAGGGCAATCAGCCCCAGCATTTT	CASSFGQGNQPQHF
TRBJ1-1	TRBV30	NA	TRBD1	TGTGCCTGGGGTCGCGACAGGGGGGCTGAAGCTTTCTTT	CAWGRDRGAEAFF
TRBJ2-3	TRBV7-2	NA	TRBD2	TGTGCCAGCAGCTTTAGCGGGGGGGCCACAGATACGCAGTATTTT	CASSFSGGATDTQYF
TRBJ2-6	TRBV3-1/TRBV3-2	NA	NA	TGTGCCAGCAGCCAAGGCCAGGGCCGAATCTCTGGGGCCAACGTCCTGACTTTC	CASSQGQGRISGANVLTF
TRBJ2-1	TRBV5-4	NA	NA	TGTGCCAGCAGCCCCAAGCGGGACAATGAGCAGTTCTTC	CASSPKRDNEQFF
TRBJ2-1	TRBV30	NA	NA	TGTGCCTGGAGTGTAGGGATGGAGGGCAGCGAGCAGTTCTTC	CAWSVGMEGSEQFF
TRBJ2-7	TRBV2	once	TRBD2	TGTGCCAGCAGTGAAATGCCTAGCGGGGACTACGAGCAGTACTTC	CASSEMPSGDYEQYF
TRBJ2-6	TRBV6-4	NA	NA	TGTGCCAGCAGTGACTCTAGCGGCTCTGGGGCCAACGTCCTGACTTTC	CASSDSSGSGANVLTF
TRBJ2-5	TRBV5-1	NA	TRBD2	TGCGCCAGCAGCCCTGGACTAGCGGGGGGGCAAGAGACCCAGTACTTC	CASSPGLAGGQETQYF
TRBJ2-2	TRBV19	NA	TRBD1	TGTGCCAGTATTTCGGACTACGGGACAGGGGGATACACCGGGGAGCTGTTTTTT	CASISDYGTGGYTGELFF
TRBJ1-6	TRBV3-1/TRBV3-2	NA	NA	TGTGCCAGCAGCCGAGAGGGACATAAGGGGTATAATTCACCCCTCCACTTT	CASSREGHKGYNSPLHF
TRBJ2-5	TRBV7-2	NA	TRBD2	TGTGCCAGCAGCTTAGCGGCGGGACTAGCGGGGGGAGCCCAGTACTTC	CASSLAAGLAGGAQYF
TRBJ2-2	TRBV5-6	NA	NA	TGTGCCAGCAGCTTAGCAGGGGCGCGTCCCGGGGAGCTGTTTTTT	CASSLAGARPGELFF
TRBJ2-3	TRBV6-1	NA	TRBD2	TGTGCCAGCAGTGAAGTAGCGGGGGGGCCAGATACGCAGTATTTT	CASSEVAGGPDTQYF
TRBJ2-2	TRBV7-3	NA	TRBD2	TGTGCCAGCAGCTCATATAGCGGGGGGCTATACACCGGGGAGCTGTTTTTT	CASSSYSGGLYTGELFF
TRBJ1-2	TRBV7-2	NA	NA	TGTGCCAGCAGCCCCGGGGGGGCTGGTGGCTACACCTTC	CASSPGGAGGYTF
TRBJ1-2	TRBV27	NA	TRBD1	TGTGCCAGCAGAAGGACAGGCGTTTCTATGGGCTACACCTTC	CASRRTGVSMGYTF
TRBJ1-4	TRBV18	NA	NA	TGTGCCAGCTCCCCGGGTTCATCGGATGAAAAACTGTTTTTT	CASSPGSSDEKLFF
TRBJ1-2	TRBV27	NA	NA	TGTGCCAGCAGTTCCGGGTGGGGCTACACCTTC	CASSSGWGYTF
TRBJ2-5	TRBV10-3	NA	NA	TGTGCCATCGCATCACTAGGACAAGAGACCCAGTACTTC	CAIASLGQETQYF
TRBJ1-3	TRBV19	once	NA	TGTGCCAGTAGTCCCCTTGCCAGCTCTGGAAACACCATATATTTT	CASSPLASSGNTIYF
TRBJ1-5	TRBV7-2	NA	TRBD1	TGTGCCAGCAGCTTAATGACAGGGCAGCCCCAGCATTTT	CASSLMTGQPQHF
TRBJ1-3	TRBV5-4	NA	NA	TGTGCCAGCAGCTATATTGCAGACTCTGGAAACACCATATATTTT	CASSYIADSGNTIYF
TRBJ2-7	TRBV11-2	once	NA	TGTGCCAGCACCACCGCGGGGAGCAACTACGAGCAGTACTTC	CASTTAGSNYEQYF